This T cell receptor beta chain was recorded in a study of beta chain features in type 1 diabetes. Study outcomes and limitations: Cells that show high TCR expression could be over-represented by cDNA sequencing.

Comment on this clone: Antigen unknown.

Germline CDR1 reads MGHDK; CDR2 reads SYGVNS. The CDR3 totals 15 residues. Trimming took 4 bases from V and 3 from J, leaving 13 bases between them. Investigators reverse transcribed all isolated RNA, so they sequenced expressed TCRB transcripts. Generated by immunoSEQ multiplex PCR, the TCRdb table keeps only in-frame clones and is missing some. The sample contains about 470,000 clones, about 29% of which appear only once. This TCR was sampled from a man in his late teens or twenties in good health. Sequenced material: naive CD4+ T cells from blood. This chain joins TRBV25-1 and TRBJ2-1; possibly TRBD2 for D (6 bases). The CDR3 bases are TGTGCCAGCAGTGGGTACGGGGGTAGCTACAATGAGCAGTTCTTC. Translated: CASSGYGGSYNEQFF.